These 31 T cell receptor beta chains originate from one sample sequenced in a study of tumor-infiltrating lymphocytes in primary liver carcinoma. From 450 to 550 ng total RNA, TCR beta cDNA was generated with a primer in the constant region. Slightly modified ARM-PCR served as the procedure for the TCR beta libraries. These libraries came from three rounds of nested multiplex PCR. With TRBV1-TRBV30 forward primers and a C-beta reverse primer, the first two PCR rounds were run for around 10 cycles each. TCRdb used MiXCR to reprocess the multiplex PCR reads, holding one entry per CDR3 protein. Of about 50,000 distinct CDR3 sequences in the sample, about 78% were seen once. Each 20-30 mg portion of unsorted bulk tissue served as the source for co-extraction of RNA and DNA. Sequencing used liver tumor tissue from sampling region 5. The subset denotes: tumor region T5, tumor centre. All receptors derive from a man aged 40-49 years with primary liver carcinoma and hepatitis B virus infection.

Of note for this clonotype: The conserved final phenylalanine or tryptophan is absent from the CDR3, which likely points to a read error. The rearrangement uses TRBV10-1 and TRBJ2-3, with D possibly called TRBD1 or TRBD2 (5 bases each). Germline V CDR1 and CDR2: WNHNN, SYGVQD (reference sequence). The CDR3 contains 16 residues. The chain's CDR3 is CSSSERGRGSTDTQYL. Written as DNA, the CDR3 is TGCTCCAGCAGTGAGCGAGGACGGGGCTCCACAGATACGCAGTATCTT.

Remarks on this clonotype: Here the CDR3 omits its conserved ending phenylalanine or tryptophan, so a read error is the likely source. The chain couples TRBV11-1 to TRBJ2-1, with 7 bases that match TRBD2. Germline assignment: CDR1 SGHAT and CDR2 FQDESV (reference sequence). This CDR3 has 18 residues. The CDR3 region has the DNA TGTGCCAGCGGCTTATACCGCTCCGCGGGAGAGTCCTACAATGAGCAGTTCTCC. Amino acid sequence: CASGLYRSAGESYNEQFS.

This clonotype came up a few times. The chain employs TRBV6-1 and TRBJ2-3, with 8 bases matching TRBD2. Unmatched junction bases numbered 8, after V lost 0 bases and J lost 6 bases. CDR3 length: 16 residues. In germline, CDR1 is MNHNS, CDR2 SASEGT. Here the CDR3 DNA reads TGTGCCAGCAGTGAAGCGATAGCGGGGTGGGGGGATACGCAGTATTTT. Residues: CASSEAIAGWGDTQYF.

Remarks on this clonotype: The junction does not match germline at one end; this may be a read error. V gene TRBV29-1 combines with J gene TRBJ2-7; no clear D gene. The CDR3 has 16 residues. Germline CDR1 SQVTM, CDR2 ANQGSEA. CDR3 protein: CSAMTSETCTPYGQYF. In DNA, the CDR3 is TGCAGCGCCATGACATCTGAGACCTGCACTCCCTACGGGCAGTACTTC.

In the case of this clonotype: A read error is possible here, since a much larger clone lies one base away. The chain employs TRBV2 and TRBJ2-3, with D hard to call. CDR1 is SNHLY, CDR2 FYNNEI, per germline. The CDR3 has 15 residues. CDR3 protein: CASNEVARSTDTQYF. The CDR3 DNA reads TGTGCCAGCAATGAAGTAGCCAGGAGCACAGATACGCAGTATTTT.

In this sample, this clonotype turned up once. At one end, the junction sequence differs from germline, possibly due to a read error. In DNA, the CDR3 is TGTGCCAGCAGCATGGCCGGGAGCCAAGAGACCCAGCATTTC. Translating gives CASSMAGSQETQHF. V is TRBV5-6 and J is TRBJ2-5; maybe TRBD2 (6 bases). Germline values: CDR1 SGHDT, CDR2 YYEEEE. This CDR3 has 14 amino acids. Full variable domain (rest looked up from reference TRBV5-6 and TRBJ2-5): DAGVTQSPTHLIKTRGQQVTLRCSPKSGHDTVSWYQQALGQGPQFIFQYYEEEERQRGNFPDRFSGHQFPNYSSELNVNALLLGDSALYLCASSMAGSQETQHFGPGTRLLVL.

This rearrangement joins TRBV11-2 to TRBJ2-7, with D perhaps matching TRBD1 (5 bases). This CDR3 has 17 residues. V shed 4 bases and J shed 4 bases, with 23 bases lying between them. Germline V gene lookup returns CDR1 SGHAT and CDR2 FQNNGV. CDR3 nucleotide sequence: TGTGCCAGCAGCTCCCATGGGGCTCCCTCTACCCCTTACGAGCAGTACTTC. Translation gives CASSSHGAPSTPYEQYF. Full variable domain (missing parts from reference TRBV11-2 and TRBJ2-7): EAGVAQSPRYKIIEKRQSVAFWCNPISGHATLYWYQQILGQGPKLLIQFQNNGVVDDSQLPKDRFSAERLKGVDSTLKIQPAKLEDSAVYLCASSSHGAPSTPYEQYFGPGTRLTVT.

The chain combines TRBV29-1 with TRBJ2-5, with D possibly TRBD1 on 5 matching bases. Germline assignment: CDR1 SQVTM and CDR2 ANQGSEA. The CDR3 contains 12 residues. V shed 8 bases and J shed 5 bases, with 15 bases lying between them. CDR3 in amino acids: CSIPNRQETQYF. The CDR3, as DNA: TGCAGCATTCCGAACAGGCAGGAGACCCAGTACTTC.

Of note for this clonotype: Likely a read error: the CDR3 ends without its conserved phenylalanine or tryptophan. Because the CDR3's place on the DNA is in doubt, the DNA is left out and the CDR3 is given as listed by TCRdb. The genes are TRBV7-9 and TRBJ1-1; the table's D call, TRBD1, has no DNA check behind it. Termini included, the CDR3 measures 18 amino acids. CDR1 and CDR2 from the germline V gene are SEHNR and FQNEAQ (reference sequence). This CDR3 is CASSLGQLRPGPNTEVFS.

The chain employs TRBV7-2 and TRBJ2-1; TRBD1 matches at 9 bases. V dropped 6 bases and J dropped 8; count of bases not matched to a gene: 11. The CDR3 has 15 residues. Germline CDR1 and CDR2: SGHTA and FQGNSA. The CDR3 DNA is TGTGCCAGCAGTTCTGCCGGGACAGGGAATTATGAGCAGTTCTTC. Protein sequence: CASSSAGTGNYEQFF.

The chain uses TRBV28 and TRBJ2-1; no definite D call. This CDR3 has 13 amino acids. Germline lookup yields CDR1 MDHEN and CDR2 SYDVKM. The V end lost 7 bases, the J end lost 6 bases, and 13 bases lay between the germline ends. DNA for the CDR3: TGTGCCAGCAATTTGGGTCCCTTCAATGAGCAGTTCTTC. Protein product: CASNLGPFNEQFF.

This clonotype is a singleton in its sample. Germline is not matched at one junction end, which may reflect a read error. The CDR3 DNA is TGCGCCAACAGCTCAACTACAGGTGATATGGAGACCCAGTACTTC. Protein product: CANSSTTGDMETQYF. The rearrangement joins TRBV5-1 to TRBJ2-5, with D tentatively TRBD1 (5 bases). Looked up from germline, CDR1 is SGHRS and CDR2 is YFSETQ. The CDR3 has 15 residues.

V gene TRBV11-1 combines with J gene TRBJ2-3; D gene ambiguous. The CDR3 length is 15 residues. The germline gives CDR1 SGHAT, CDR2 FQDESV (reference sequence). CDR3 region: CDNSLPKESTDTQYF. The CDR3 coding sequence is TGTGACAACAGTTTGCCGAAGGAGAGCACAGATACGCAGTATTTT.

The chain uses TRBV29-1 and TRBJ2-7, with D tentatively TRBD1 or TRBD2 (5 bases each). Germline assignment: CDR1 SQVTM and CDR2 ANQGSEA. V was clipped by 4 bases and J by 4 bases, with 20 bases between them. This CDR3 region has 15 residues. CDR3 nucleotide sequence: TGCAGCGTTGCGAGGGGATGGGGGATGCCTTACGAGCAGTACTTC. This gives the protein CSVARGWGMPYEQYF.

This rearrangement joins TRBV4-2 to TRBJ2-5, with 14 bases fitting TRBD2. In germline, CDR1 is LGHNA, CDR2 YNFKEQ. CDR3 length equals 18 residues. V lost 4 bases, J lost 5 bases, and 12 bases stayed unmatched. CDR3 DNA: TGTGCCAGCAGCCTAACGACTAGCGGGAGGGCCGGCTCGGAGACCCAGTACTTC. Translating gives CASSLTTSGRAGSETQYF.

Notes on this clonotype: The junction departs from germline at one end; a sequencing error may be responsible. The chain recombines TRBV6-1 with TRBJ1-1, with D unclear. This CDR3 has 13 residues. Germline assignment: CDR1 MNHNS and CDR2 SASEGT. The CDR3 bases are TGTGCCAGCAGTGAAATCAAAAACACTGTAGCTTTCTTT. Its translation is CASSEIKNTVAFF.

As for this clonotype: A much larger clone lies one base from this, so it may be a read error. V gene TRBV24-1 combines with J gene TRBJ2-1; the D gene is possibly TRBD1 (6 bases). The V gene's germline CDR1 is KGHDR and CDR2 SFDVKD. The CDR3 is 16 amino acids. CDR3 loop: CAISDLEGHKNNEQFF. The CDR3 nucleotides are TGTGCCATCAGTGATCTTGAGGGACACAAGAACAATGAGCAGTTCTTC.

The sample holds one count of this clonotype. Compared with germline, one end of the junction differs, possibly owing to a read error. The chain is built from TRBV6-5 and TRBJ2-5; the D call may be TRBD1 or TRBD2 (5 bases each). The CDR3 contains 14 residues. Germline CDR1 reads MNHEY; CDR2 reads SVGAGI. The CDR3 protein is CASSYPRGLGTHYF. The CDR3 nucleotides are TGTGCCAGTAGTTACCCGAGGGGCTTGGGGACCCATTACTTC.

The chain employs TRBV11-1 and TRBJ2-4; TRBD2 is a possible D gene (6 bases). This CDR3 region has 17 residues. CDR1 is SGHAT, CDR2 FQDESV, per germline (reference sequence). V lost 7 bases, J lost 3 bases, and 22 bases lay in between. CDR3 residues: CASTFPGTSWIKNIQYF. CDR3 nucleotide sequence: TGTGCCAGCACCTTTCCCGGAACTAGCTGGATCAAAAACATTCAGTACTTC.

Regarding this clonotype: It is likely a read error, because the conserved phenylalanine at the end of the CDR3 is missing. The chain links TRBV28 to TRBJ2-7; no firm D call. The CDR3 contains 10 residues. V lost 7 bases and J 7 bases, leaving 8 bases between the germline ends. CDR1 MDHEN and CDR2 SYDVKM come from the germline V gene. Here the CDR3 reads CASKDGEQYS. The DNA for the CDR3 is TGTGCCAGCAAAGACGGGGAGCAGTACTCC.

As to this clonotype: A junction end diverges from the germline sequence, so it may reflect a read error. For the CDR3, the DNA is TGTGTCAGCAGCTTAACGGGATCGGGGGAATACGAGGAGTACTTC. This codes for CVSSLTGSGEYEEYF. This chain connects TRBV11-1 to TRBJ2-7; weak D call: TRBD2 (6 bases). The CDR3 has 15 amino acids. The germline V gene has CDR1 SGHAT and CDR2 FQDESV (reference sequence).

This clonotype was recorded a few times. One end of the junction varies from germline; a read error may be responsible. The chain has TRBV4-2 and TRBJ2-2, with D possibly matching TRBD2 (5 bases). This CDR3 region has 14 residues. Germline V CDR1 and CDR2: LGHNA, YNFKEQ. As DNA, the CDR3 is TGTGCCAGCAGCCCGGAACGTTCCACCGGGGAGCTGCTATTT. This gives the protein CASSPERSTGELLF.

A word on this clonotype: One end of the junction varies from germline; a read error may be responsible. J is TRBJ2-7 and V is TRBV11-2; perhaps D is TRBD1 or TRBD2 (6 bases each). CDR3 length: 12 residues. CDR1 and CDR2 from the germline V gene are SGHAT and FQNNGV. CDR3 sequence reads: CASRPGAYEQYF. The CDR3 DNA is TGTGCCAGCCGTCCGGGGGCCTACGAGCAGTATTTC.

In the case of this clonotype: The junction and the germline gene differ at one end; a read error may be behind it. The chain joins TRBV7-8 to TRBJ2-7, with D tentatively TRBD2 (5 bases). In germline, CDR1 is SGHVS, CDR2 FQNEAQ. The CDR3 is 14 residues long. The CDR3 sequence: CTSSLDGDRYEQYF. The DNA of the CDR3 is TGTACCAGCAGCCTAGACGGGGATCGGTACGAGCAGTACTTC.

With respect to this clonotype: The CDR3 does not close with the conserved phenylalanine or tryptophan, likely indicating a read error. The chain uses TRBV11-2 and TRBJ2-3; D perhaps matches TRBD2 (5 bases). Between the trimmed V and J ends, which lost 2 bases and 0 bases, there was a span of 15 bases. Germline values: CDR1 SGHAT, CDR2 FQNNGV. The CDR3 runs to 17 residues. CDR3 in DNA: TGTGCCAGCAGCTTATTCGCGGGCGATGTCAGCACAGATACGCAGTATCTT. Amino acid sequence: CASSLFAGDVSTDTQYL.

This clonotype was counted a single time. One junction end disagrees with the germline gene, perhaps due to a read error. V and J are TRBV13 and TRBJ1-6; possibly TRBD1 for D (6 bases). Germline CDR1 is PRHDT and CDR2 is FYEKMQ (reference sequence). The CDR3 totals 16 residues. The CDR3 sequence is CANSSPVDRGDSPLHF. In DNA, the CDR3 is TGTGCCAACAGCTCACCCGTGGACAGAGGCGATTCACCCCTCCATTTT.

For this clonotype: This may stem from a read error, because a much larger clone lies one nucleotide away. V usage is TRBV20-1 and J usage is TRBJ2-5, with 12 bases aligning to TRBD1. This CDR3 spans 17 amino acids. V was clipped by 6 bases and J by 6 bases; unmatched bases: 17. CDR1 is DFQATT, CDR2 SNEGSKA, per germline (reference sequence). The CDR3 nucleotides are TGCAGTGCCCTAGTGGCCACCGGGACAGGGGGCTTGCAGACCCAGTACTTC. Translating gives CSALVATGTGGLQTQYF.

Of note for this clonotype: A junction end diverges from the germline sequence, so it may reflect a read error. J is TRBJ1-1 and V is TRBV10-3; 8 positions agree with TRBD1. The CDR3 runs 15 residues. Per the germline V gene, CDR1 is ENHRY and CDR2 is SYGVKD. The CDR3: CAISTGGQENTETFF. For the CDR3, the DNA is TGTGCCATTTCCACCGGGGGACAGGAGAACACTGAAACTTTCTTT.

Concerning this clonotype itself: No conserved phenylalanine or tryptophan is present at the end of the CDR3, so a read error is the likely explanation. V and J are TRBV10-2 and TRBJ2-5, with D tentatively TRBD2 (6 bases). Per the germline V gene, CDR1 is WSHSY and CDR2 is SAAADI. CDR3 size: 16 residues. The ends were cut back, 5 bases at V and 2 bases at J, with 18 bases in the middle. In nucleotides, the CDR3 is TGCGCCAGCAGTACCGGGTTACTAGCAGCTCAAGAGACCCAGTACTAC. Its protein product is CASSTGLLAAQETQYY.

Concerning this clonotype: Its ends do not fully match the called genes, so a read error is possible. The chain combines TRBV5-5 with TRBJ2-3, with TRBD1 identical over 11 bases. The CDR3 is made up of 15 amino acids. Germline V gives CDR1 SGHKS, CDR2 YYEKEE (reference sequence). CDR3 nucleotides: TGTGTCAGCAACTGGGACAGGGGGAGTTCAGATACTCAGTATTTT. This gives the protein CVSNWDRGSSDTQYF. The variable domain in full, with the rest retrieved from reference TRBV5-5 and TRBJ2-3, is DAGVTQSPTHLIKTRGQQVTLRCSPISGHKSVSWYQQVLGQGPQFIFQYYEKEERGRGNFPDRFSARQFPNYSSELNVNALLLGDSALYLCVSNWDRGSSDTQYFGPGTRLTVL.

This clonotype was seen only once. The chain uses TRBV6-6 and TRBJ2-7, with unresolved D. CDR1 is MNHNY and CDR2 is SVGAGI in the germline V gene (reference sequence). Trimming removed 6 bases from V and 3 bases from J, with 15 bases in between. The CDR3 totals 14 residues. CDR3 coding DNA: TGTGCCAGCAGCCCAATTCCAGTATTCTACGAGCAGTACTTC. It encodes CASSPIPVFYEQYF.